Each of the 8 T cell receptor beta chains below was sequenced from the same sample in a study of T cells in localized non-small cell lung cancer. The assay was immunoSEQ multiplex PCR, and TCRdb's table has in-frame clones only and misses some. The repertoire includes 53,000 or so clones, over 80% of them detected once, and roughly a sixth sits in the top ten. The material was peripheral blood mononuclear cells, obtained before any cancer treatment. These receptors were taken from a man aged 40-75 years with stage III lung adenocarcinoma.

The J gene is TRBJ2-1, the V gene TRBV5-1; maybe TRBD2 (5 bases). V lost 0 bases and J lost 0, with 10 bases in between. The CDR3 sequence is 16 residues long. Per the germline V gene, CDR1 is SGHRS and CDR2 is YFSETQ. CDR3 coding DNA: TGCGCCAGCAGCTTGGCCGAGGGAAACTCCTACAATGAGCAGTTCTTC. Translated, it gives CASSLAEGNSYNEQFF.

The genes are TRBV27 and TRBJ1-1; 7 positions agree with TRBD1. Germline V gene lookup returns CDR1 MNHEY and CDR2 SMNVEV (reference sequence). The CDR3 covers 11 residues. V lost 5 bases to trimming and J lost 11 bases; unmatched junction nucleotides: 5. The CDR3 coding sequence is TGTGCCAGCAGTACGACAGGGCGGGCTTTCTTT. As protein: CASSTTGRAFF.

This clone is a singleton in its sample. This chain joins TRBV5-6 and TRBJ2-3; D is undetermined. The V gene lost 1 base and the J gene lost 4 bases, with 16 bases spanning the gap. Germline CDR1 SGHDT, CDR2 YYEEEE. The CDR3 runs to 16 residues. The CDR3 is CASSLSPVGWADTQYF. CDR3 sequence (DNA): TGTGCCAGCAGCTTGTCCCCTGTCGGATGGGCAGATACGCAGTATTTT.

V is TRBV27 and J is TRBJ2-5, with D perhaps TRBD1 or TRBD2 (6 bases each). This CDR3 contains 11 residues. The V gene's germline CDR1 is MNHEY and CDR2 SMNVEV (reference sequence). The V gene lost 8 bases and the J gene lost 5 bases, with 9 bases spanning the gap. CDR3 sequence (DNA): TGTGCCAGCTCCGGGGGCGAGACCCAGTACTTC. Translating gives CASSGGETQYF.

This chain's CDR3 is CAIQPQGANPYGYTF. As DNA, the CDR3 is TGTGCCATCCAACCACAGGGGGCGAACCCCTATGGCTACACCTTC. The chain employs TRBV7-2 and TRBJ1-2; TRBD1 matches at 9 bases. Germline V lookup: CDR1 SGHTA, CDR2 FQGNSA. The V segment lost 10 bases and the J segment 4 bases; nucleotides outside the gene matches: 13. CDR3 length equals 15 residues. The full variable domain, rest sourced from reference TRBV7-2 and TRBJ1-2, is GAGVSQSPSNKVTEKGKDVELRCDPISGHTALYWYRQSLGQGLEFLIYFQGNSAPDKSGLPSDRFSAERTGGSVSTLTIQRTQQEDSAVYLCAIQPQGANPYGYTFGSGTRLTVV.

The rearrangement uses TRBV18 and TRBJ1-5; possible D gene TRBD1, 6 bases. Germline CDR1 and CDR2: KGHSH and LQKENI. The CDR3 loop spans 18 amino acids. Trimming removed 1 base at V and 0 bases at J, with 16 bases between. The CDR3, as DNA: TGTGCCAGCTCACCACTAGCAGGGACAAAGATTAGCAATCAGCCCCAGCATTTT. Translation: CASSPLAGTKISNQPQHF. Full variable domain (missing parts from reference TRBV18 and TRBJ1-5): NAGVMQNPRHLVRRRGQEARLRCSPMKGHSHVYWYRQLPEEGLKFMVYLQKENIIDESGMPKERFSAEFPKEGPSILRIQQVVRGDSAAYFCASSPLAGTKISNQPQHFGDGTRLSIL.

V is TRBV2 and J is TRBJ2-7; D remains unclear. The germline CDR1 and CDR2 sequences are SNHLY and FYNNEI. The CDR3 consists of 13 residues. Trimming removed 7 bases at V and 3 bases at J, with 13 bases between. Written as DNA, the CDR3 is TGTGCCAGCACCGACAACCTCAACTACGAGCAGTACTTC. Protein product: CASTDNLNYEQYF.

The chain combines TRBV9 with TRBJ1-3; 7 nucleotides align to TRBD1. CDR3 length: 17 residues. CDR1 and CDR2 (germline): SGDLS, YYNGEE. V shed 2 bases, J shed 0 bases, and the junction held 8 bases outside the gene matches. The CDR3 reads CASSVGTAVFSGNTIYF. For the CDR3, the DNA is TGTGCCAGCAGCGTCGGGACAGCGGTTTTCTCTGGAAACACCATATATTTT.